This T cell receptor beta chain is from a study of shared clonotypes between healthy human individuals. This CDR3 has 14 amino acids. The germline V and J ends were trimmed by 5 bases and 8 bases, with 16 bases remaining between them. Per the germline V gene, CDR1 is LNHDA and CDR2 is SQIVND (reference sequence). The CD8 memory fraction combined CD45RO+ cells with TemRA cells (CCR7-negative CD45RA+). This table comes from immunoSEQ multiplex PCR, and its TCRdb copy is limited to in-frame clones, with some not included. The repertoire holds under 120,000 clones, about 66% seen once, with more than 20% in the top ten.

The sequence was collected from a woman in her twenties or thirties in good health. The gene calls are TRBV19 and TRBJ2-1, with D perhaps TRBD1 (6 bases). Sequencing was carried out using memory CD8+ T cells sorted from blood. The sample's subset: CD45RO+ cells pooled with CCR7-negative TemRA cells. The CDR3 DNA follows: TGTGCCAGTAGTTGGGGGCCAAATAGGGATGAGCAGTTCTTC. This gives the protein CASSWGPNRDEQFF.